This T cell receptor (beta chain) is from a study of CD8 T cells in ankylosing spondylitis. Whole-study findings and limits: Ankylosing spondylitis blood appeared to carry a characteristic TCR beta motif of several highly homologous variants. Reportedly, disease-linked clones are significantly enriched in ankylosing spondylitis patients' matched synovial fluid. Clones linked to the disease showed a CD8+ phenotype. They occurred at relatively low frequencies in peripheral blood.

Germline V lookup: CDR1 SQVTM, CDR2 ANQGSEA. The CDR3 loop spans 13 amino acids. V dropped 1 base and J dropped 5 bases, with 11 bases sitting between them. In making TCR beta libraries, quantitative 5'-RACE with molecular barcodes was used. Each CDR3 protein gets one entry after TCRdb re-called the 5' RACE reads with MiXCR. Found here are 85,000 to 100,000 distinct CDR3 sequences, roughly 8.3% of them singletons; the top ten hold about a tenth. This clonotype has a handful of counts. Its target is unknown. This TCR came from a male donor with ankylosing spondylitis or in good health (not recorded which). This chain connects TRBV29-1 to TRBJ2-5, with a possible D match to TRBD2 (6 bases). Sequenced material: blood, either unsorted or a sorted T cell fraction (not recorded which). The CDR3 bases are TGCAGCGTTGAAGGAGGGAGGAAGGAGACCCAGTACTTC. Encoded protein: CSVEGGRKETQYF.